Each of the 5 T cell receptor beta chains below was sequenced from the same sample in a study of shared clonotypes between healthy human individuals. The naive CD8 fraction comprised CD45RO-negative cells positively selected for CCR7 and excluded terminally differentiated effector memory CD45RA+ cells. Profiling relied on immunoSEQ multiplex PCR, and the TCRdb table lists in-frame clones only, not all of them. The sample holds about 2,200,000 clones, approximately 94% seen once. The sequenced sample consisted of naive CD8+ T cells from PBMCs. The receptor set was obtained from a man aged 18 to 29 in good health. Some clones in this sample may be carry-over from other donors' samples.

The rearrangement links TRBV7-3 to TRBJ2-3, with 12 bases fitting TRBD2. This CDR3 has 17 amino acids. In germline, CDR1 is SGHTA, CDR2 FQGTGA. Trimming took 5 bases from V and 6 from J; bases not matched to a gene: 12. As DNA, the CDR3 is TGTGCCAGCAGCCCAAGGCCTAGCGGGAGGGCCATTGATACGCAGTATTTT. Translated: CASSPRPSGRAIDTQYF.

This clone is a singleton in its sample. This chain links TRBV5-5 with TRBJ2-7; a possible D gene is TRBD2 (6 bases). Germline CDR1 reads SGHKS; CDR2 reads YYEKEE (reference sequence). This CDR3 comprises 14 residues. Trimming took 3 bases from V and 3 from J, leaving 13 bases between them. The CDR3 bases are TGTGCCAGCAGCTCGGGGGTACAATACTACGAGCAGTACTTC. Its protein product is CASSSGVQYYEQYF.

The chain is built from TRBV27 and TRBJ2-1; TRBD2 matches at 15 bases. J lost 12 bases, V lost 4 bases, and 7 bases had no gene match. The CDR3 loop spans 15 amino acids. Germline V gene sequence: CDR1 MNHEY, CDR2 SMNVEV (reference sequence). The CDR3 sequence is CASSSLGTSGRSQFF. The CDR3, as DNA: TGTGCCAGCAGTTCCCTTGGGACTAGCGGGAGGTCGCAGTTCTTC.

This chain joins TRBV9 and TRBJ1-2; D not certain. The CDR3 is 14 amino acids. Trimming shortened V by 0 bases and J by 4 bases, and 10 bases separated the two germline ends. Germline CDR1 and CDR2: SGDLS and YYNGEE. The CDR3 loop is CASSVAGVVYGYTF. Here the CDR3 DNA reads TGTGCCAGCAGCGTAGCCGGGGTCGTCTATGGCTACACCTTC.

CDR3 protein: CASSPERDGTGTYEQYF. CDR3 nucleotides: TGCGCCAGCAGCCCCGAGAGGGACGGGACGGGAACCTACGAGCAGTACTTC. This chain joins TRBV4-1 and TRBJ2-7, with D perhaps assigned TRBD1 or TRBD2 (5 bases each). Germline CDR1 and CDR2: MGHRA and YSYEKL. This CDR3 has 17 amino acids. Trimming cost V 4 bases and J 2 bases, with 21 bases left between them.